This is a list of T cell receptor beta chains from one sample in a study of blood T cell repertoires in COVID-19. Sequenced by immunoSEQ multiplex PCR; TCRdb stores in-frame clones only, minus some. The sample comprises some 330,000 clones, 85% to 90% of which are singletons, and about 2% rests with the top ten. The sequencing sample was made of peripheral blood. The receptors were sampled from a woman between 25 and 40 years old with COVID-19, enrolled during active disease. The CDR3 runs from the conserved cysteine through the conserved F or W. The D gene is left open where the match is weak. Size values are once, few and many counts, or a class for expanded clones, and some rows have none.

V gene	D gene	J gene	clone size	CDR3 DNA	CDR3 protein
TRBV7-9	.	TRBJ1-1	.	TGTGCCAGCCGGGGGATACGAACTGAAGCTTTCTTT	CASRGIRTEAFF
TRBV2	TRBD2	TRBJ2-7	.	TGTGCCAGCTCCGGGGGAGCGGGGATTCTCTCCTACGAGCAGTACTTC	CASSGGAGILSYEQYF
TRBV2	TRBD2	TRBJ2-7	.	TGTGCCAGCGCGGGGGACCGAAGCTCCTACGAGCAGTACTTC	CASAGDRSSYEQYF
TRBV5-1	.	TRBJ2-2	once	TGCGCCAGCAGCCCCTCTAGCTTGAACACCGGGGAGCTGTTTTTT	CASSPSSLNTGELFF
TRBV19	TRBD1	TRBJ1-5	once	TGTGCCAGTAGTTTTGGACAGGGCTACGGTCAGCCCCAGCATTTT	CASSFGQGYGQPQHF
TRBV30	.	TRBJ1-2	.	TGTGCCTGGAGTGTTTCCCTGAGCTATGGCTACACCTTC	CAWSVSLSYGYTF
TRBV2	.	TRBJ1-2	.	TGTGCCAGCAGTGAATGGGAGGGCCTCTATGGCTACACCTTC	CASSEWEGLYGYTF
TRBV6-5	.	TRBJ1-5	few	TGTGCCAGCAGGGACGACAGATTGTATCAGCCCCAGCATTTT	CASRDDRLYQPQHF
TRBV12-2	.	TRBJ2-5	.	TGTGCAAGTCGCGGATACCCCTCGCGGTCCCAAGAGACCCAGTACTTC	CASRGYPSRSQETQYF
TRBV18	.	TRBJ2-5	.	TGTGCCAGCTCACCTTGGACTTCAAAGGTCGAGACCCAGTACTTC	CASSPWTSKVETQYF
TRBV4-2	TRBD1	TRBJ2-5	.	TGTGCCAGCAAAAAATCGACAGGGGCCAACCAACAAGAGACCCAGTACTTC	CASKKSTGANQQETQYF
TRBV5-7	.	TRBJ1-5	.	TGTGCCAGCAGCTTGTTTACCCGGGGAGGGTGGCCCCAGCATTTT	CASSLFTRGGWPQHF
TRBV7-9	TRBD1	TRBJ2-1	.	TGTGCCATCGATGACAGGGGGCTGGAGCAGTTCTTC	CAIDDRGLEQFF
TRBV3-1/TRBV3-2	.	TRBJ2-2	.	TGTGCCAGCAGCCAACTACGAGGCACCGGGGAGCTGTTTTTT	CASSQLRGTGELFF
TRBV5-4	TRBD2	TRBJ2-5	.	TGTGCCAGCAGCATAGCGGGGGGGCTGAAGACCCAGTACTTC	CASSIAGGLKTQYF
TRBV4-2	.	TRBJ1-6	.	TGTGCCAGCAGTTATAATCAGGGGAATTCACCCCTCCACTTT	CASSYNQGNSPLHF
TRBV19	.	TRBJ1-6	.	TGTGCCAGTAATACCCAGGGGTCACGCAATTCACCCCTCCACTTT	CASNTQGSRNSPLHF
TRBV5-1	.	TRBJ1-1	.	TGCGCCAGCAGTCCACGGCCCAGGGGATTCACTGAAGCTTTCTTT	CASSPRPRGFTEAFF
TRBV7-9	TRBD1	TRBJ2-2	once	TGTGCCAGCAGCTTCGGCAGGGGGCCCACCGGGGAGCTGTTTTTT	CASSFGRGPTGELFF
TRBV27	.	TRBJ1-5	.	TGTGCCAGCAGTTTATCCTGGAGTCAGCCCCAGCATTTT	CASSLSWSQPQHF
TRBV6-2/TRBV6-3	TRBD2	TRBJ2-1	.	TGTGCCAGCAGACCTCCCCCCAGAGCGGGGAAATACAATGAGCAGTTCTTC	CASRPPPRAGKYNEQFF
TRBV5-1	.	TRBJ2-3	.	TGCGCCAGCAAGACAGGCCCAAGCACAGATACGCAGTATTTT	CASKTGPSTDTQYF
TRBV15	TRBD1	TRBJ1-1	once	TGTGCCACCAGCAGATGGACAGGACCCACTGAAGCTTTCTTT	CATSRWTGPTEAFF
TRBV18	TRBD2	TRBJ2-3	few	TGTGCCAGCTCACCACCGTGGAGACTAGCGGGGGGCCTCGACACAGATACGCAGTATTTT	CASSPPWRLAGGLDTDTQYF
TRBV2	TRBD2	TRBJ2-3	once	TGTGCCAGCCTGAAAGGACTAGCGGTAGATACAGATACGCAGTATTTT	CASLKGLAVDTDTQYF
TRBV5-5	.	TRBJ2-5	.	TGTGCCAGCAGCTTGGGTCAGAAGACCCAGTACTTC	CASSLGQKTQYF
TRBV27	TRBD1	TRBJ2-5	.	TGTGCCAGCCGCAGGAACAGGGGGGCAGAGACCCAGTACTTC	CASRRNRGAETQYF
TRBV4-3	.	TRBJ1-1	.	TGCGCCAGCAGCCATCTCCTGGGCAGACAGAACACTGAAGCTTTCTTT	CASSHLLGRQNTEAFF
TRBV15	.	TRBJ1-2	few	TGTGCCACCAGCGAAGGGGGACCAGCCGGTCCCTATGGCTACACCTTC	CATSEGGPAGPYGYTF
TRBV4-1	TRBD2	TRBJ2-3	.	TGCGCCAGCAGCCAAGATCTCCTAGCGGGGCGTTTAGATACGCAGTATTTT	CASSQDLLAGRLDTQYF
TRBV15	TRBD2	TRBJ2-3	.	TGTGCCACCAGCAGAGTAGGCGGGGAGGGTACGCAGTATTTT	CATSRVGGEGTQYF
TRBV11-3	TRBD1	TRBJ1-1	.	TGTGCCAGCAGCTTAGGAGGGACAGGGTTCACTGAAGCTTTCTTT	CASSLGGTGFTEAFF
TRBV6-5	TRBD2	TRBJ2-5	once	TGTGCCAGCAGCCCCCGGACTAGCGGAGAGACCCAGTACTTC	CASSPRTSGETQYF
TRBV6-4	TRBD1	TRBJ1-4	.	TGTGCCAGCAGTGACAGGGGGCGCAGGGCTTCTAATGAAAAACTGTTTTTT	CASSDRGRRASNEKLFF
TRBV5-4	.	TRBJ2-3	.	TGTGCCAGCAGCCTATCCACAGATACGCAGTATTTT	CASSLSTDTQYF
TRBV12-3/TRBV12-4	.	TRBJ1-2	.	TGTGCCACCGCAGGGGAAGGCTATGGCTACACCTTC	CATAGEGYGYTF
TRBV25-1	TRBD1	TRBJ2-3	.	TGTGCCAGCAGTAGACAGGGCAGCACAGATACGCAGTATTTT	CASSRQGSTDTQYF
TRBV5-6	TRBD2	TRBJ2-2	.	TGTGCCAGCAGCTTCAGCGGGGGGGCTTACACCGGGGAGCTGTTTTTT	CASSFSGGAYTGELFF
TRBV6-6	TRBD1	TRBJ1-1	.	TGTGCCAGCAGTTACTCGAATTCAGGGACAGCCGAAGCTTTCTTT	CASSYSNSGTAEAFF
TRBV7-9	.	TRBJ1-2	.	TGTGCCAGCAGCCCAGTCTTGGAGGTGACTAACTATGGCTACACCTTC	CASSPVLEVTNYGYTF
TRBV27	TRBD1	TRBJ1-1	.	TGTGCCAGCAGTTTATCACAGGGGGTGAACACTGAAGCTTTCTTT	CASSLSQGVNTEAFF
TRBV9	.	TRBJ1-1	.	TGTGCCAGCAGCGCCGGAATTGGGCTTAACACTGAAGCTTTCTTT	CASSAGIGLNTEAFF
TRBV6-5	.	TRBJ1-4	.	TGTGCCAGCACACCTACAACTAATGAAAAACTGTTTTTT	CASTPTTNEKLFF
TRBV2	.	TRBJ1-3	.	TGTGCCAGCAGGGCCCAAGGTTGGGCTACGATAACCTTCTCTGGAAACACCATATATTTT	CASRAQGWATITFSGNTIYF
TRBV7-9	.	TRBJ2-2	.	TGTGCCAGCAGCTTAGCCCATGTCCGGGGCCAGGGGACCGGGGAGCTGTTTTTT	CASSLAHVRGQGTGELFF
TRBV7-9	.	TRBJ1-6	once	TGTGCCAGCAGCTTAGTGACAGATTCACCCCTCCACTTT	CASSLVTDSPLHF
TRBV29-1	.	TRBJ2-7	.	TGCAGCTTTCAGACAGATCTCTCCTACGAGCAGTACTTC	CSFQTDLSYEQYF
TRBV4-1	.	TRBJ1-2	.	TGCGCCAGCAGCCAAGGGGAGGGCAGGTTCCTCTATGGCTACACCTTC	CASSQGEGRFLYGYTF
TRBV4-3	.	TRBJ1-2	.	TGCGCCAGCAGCCTTCAATTCGGTCGGGGCTACACCTTC	CASSLQFGRGYTF
TRBV30	.	TRBJ1-1	.	TGTGCCTGGGACCGAGGGAGGGACACTGAAGCTTTCTTT	CAWDRGRDTEAFF
TRBV4-2	.	TRBJ2-7	.	TGTGCCAGCAGCCAAGACCGGGACACCTCCTACGAGCAGTACTTC	CASSQDRDTSYEQYF
TRBV12-3/TRBV12-4	TRBD1	TRBJ1-1	.	TGTGCCAGCAGTCCACAGGGGCAGGGTGAAGCTTTCTTT	CASSPQGQGEAFF
TRBV10-3	TRBD1	TRBJ1-4	.	TGTGCCATCAGTCCCGGACAGGGAGGAGACGAAAAACTGTTTTTT	CAISPGQGGDEKLFF